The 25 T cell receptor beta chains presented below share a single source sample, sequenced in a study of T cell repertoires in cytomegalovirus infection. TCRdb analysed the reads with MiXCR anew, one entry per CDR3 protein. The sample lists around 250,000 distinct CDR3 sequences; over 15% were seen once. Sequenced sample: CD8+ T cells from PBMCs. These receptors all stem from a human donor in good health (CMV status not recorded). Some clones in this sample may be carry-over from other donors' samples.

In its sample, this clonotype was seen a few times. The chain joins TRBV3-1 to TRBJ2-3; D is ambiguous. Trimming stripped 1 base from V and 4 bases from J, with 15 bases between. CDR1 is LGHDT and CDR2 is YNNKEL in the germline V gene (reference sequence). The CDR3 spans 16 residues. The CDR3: CASSQARDLLSDTQYF. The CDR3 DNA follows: TGTGCCAGCAGCCAAGCCCGCGACTTATTATCAGATACGCAGTATTTT.

The CDR3 region has the DNA TGTGCCAGCAGCCAACCTCTAGCGGGGGGCCCAAGCTCCTACAATGAGCAGTTCTTC. Amino acid sequence: CASSQPLAGGPSSYNEQFF. The chain combines TRBV7-9 with TRBJ2-1, with TRBD2 identical over 11 bases. The CDR3 spans 19 residues. V lost 5 bases and J lost 0; bases outside the gene matches: 12. Germline V CDR1 and CDR2: SEHNR, FQNEAQ (reference sequence).

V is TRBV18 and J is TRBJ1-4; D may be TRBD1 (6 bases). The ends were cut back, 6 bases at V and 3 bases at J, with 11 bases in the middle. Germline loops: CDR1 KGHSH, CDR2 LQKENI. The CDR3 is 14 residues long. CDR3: CASSGALANEKLFF. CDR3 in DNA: TGTGCCAGCTCGGGGGCTTTGGCTAATGAAAAACTGTTTTTT.

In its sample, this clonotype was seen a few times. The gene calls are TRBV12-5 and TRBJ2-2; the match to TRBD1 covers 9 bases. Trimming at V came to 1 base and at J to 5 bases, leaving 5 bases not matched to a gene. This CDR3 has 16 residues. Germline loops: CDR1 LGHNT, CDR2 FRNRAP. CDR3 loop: CASGLARDRETGELFF. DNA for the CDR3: TGTGCTAGTGGTTTGGCCCGGGACAGGGAGACCGGGGAGCTGTTTTTT.

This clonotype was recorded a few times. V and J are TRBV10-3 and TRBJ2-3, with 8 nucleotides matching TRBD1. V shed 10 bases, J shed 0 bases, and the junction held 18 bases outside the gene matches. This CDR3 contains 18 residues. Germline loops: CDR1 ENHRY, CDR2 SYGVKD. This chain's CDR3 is CASKDRAPTITSTDTQYF. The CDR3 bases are TGTGCCAGTAAGGACAGGGCTCCTACAATAACTAGCACAGATACGCAGTATTTT.

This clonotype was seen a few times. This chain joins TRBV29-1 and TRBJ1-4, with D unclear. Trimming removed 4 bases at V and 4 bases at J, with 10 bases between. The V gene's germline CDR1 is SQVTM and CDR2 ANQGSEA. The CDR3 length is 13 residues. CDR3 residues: CSVAGGNNEKLFF. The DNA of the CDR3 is TGCAGCGTTGCTGGAGGGAATAATGAAAAACTGTTTTTT.

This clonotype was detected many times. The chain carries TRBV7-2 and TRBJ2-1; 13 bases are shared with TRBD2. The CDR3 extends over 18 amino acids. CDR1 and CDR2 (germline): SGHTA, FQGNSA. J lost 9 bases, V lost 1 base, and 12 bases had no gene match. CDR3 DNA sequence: TGTGCCAGCAGCTTAGAATTTGTGGGAGGACTAGCGGGGGTTGAGCAGTTCTTC. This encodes CASSLEFVGGLAGVEQFF. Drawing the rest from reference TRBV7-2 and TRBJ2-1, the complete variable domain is GAGVSQSPSNKVTEKGKDVELRCDPISGHTALYWYRQSLGQGLEFLIYFQGNSAPDKSGLPSDRFSAERTGGSVSTLTIQRTQQEDSAVYLCASSLEFVGGLAGVEQFFGPGTRLTVL.

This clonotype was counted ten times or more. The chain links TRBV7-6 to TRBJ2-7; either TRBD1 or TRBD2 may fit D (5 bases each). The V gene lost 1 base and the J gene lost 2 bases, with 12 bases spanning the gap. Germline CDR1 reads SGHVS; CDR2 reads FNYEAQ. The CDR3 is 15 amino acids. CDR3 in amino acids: CASSLEVGEPYEQYF. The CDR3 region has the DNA TGTGCCAGCAGCTTAGAGGTGGGGGAACCCTACGAGCAGTACTTC.

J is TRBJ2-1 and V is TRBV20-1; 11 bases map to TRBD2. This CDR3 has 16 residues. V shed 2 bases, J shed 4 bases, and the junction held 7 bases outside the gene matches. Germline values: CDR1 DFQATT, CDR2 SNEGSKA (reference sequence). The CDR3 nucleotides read TGCAGTGCTAGACCCCAGACTAGCGGGGATTACAATGAGCAGTTCTTC. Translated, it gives CSARPQTSGDYNEQFF.

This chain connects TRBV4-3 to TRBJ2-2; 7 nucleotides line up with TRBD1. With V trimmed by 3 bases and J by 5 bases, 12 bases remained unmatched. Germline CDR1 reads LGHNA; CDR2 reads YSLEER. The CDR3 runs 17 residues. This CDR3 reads CASSHPGQASITGELFF. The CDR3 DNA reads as TGCGCCAGCAGCCACCCCGGACAGGCCTCAATAACCGGGGAGCTGTTTTTT.

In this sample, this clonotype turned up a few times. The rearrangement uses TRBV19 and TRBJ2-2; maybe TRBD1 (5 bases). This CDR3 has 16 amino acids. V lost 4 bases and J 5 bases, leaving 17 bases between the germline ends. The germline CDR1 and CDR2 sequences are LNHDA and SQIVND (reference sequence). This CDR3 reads CASSRARVPETGELFF. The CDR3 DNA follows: TGTGCCAGTAGTAGAGCCAGGGTCCCTGAGACCGGGGAGCTGTTTTTT.

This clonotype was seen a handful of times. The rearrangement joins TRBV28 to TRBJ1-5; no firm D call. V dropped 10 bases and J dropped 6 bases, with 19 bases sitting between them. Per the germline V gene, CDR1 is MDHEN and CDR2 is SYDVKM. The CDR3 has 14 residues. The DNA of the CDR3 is TGTGCCACCAACCAAAGGGTACAGCCTCAGCCCCAGCATTTT. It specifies CATNQRVQPQPQHF.

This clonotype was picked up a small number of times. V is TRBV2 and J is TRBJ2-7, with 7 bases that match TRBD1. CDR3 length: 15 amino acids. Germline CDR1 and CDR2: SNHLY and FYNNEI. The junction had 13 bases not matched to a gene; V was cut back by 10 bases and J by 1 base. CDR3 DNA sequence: TGTGCCATCCATAAACAGGGGACCTCTTCCTACGAGCAGTACTTC. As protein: CAIHKQGTSSYEQYF.

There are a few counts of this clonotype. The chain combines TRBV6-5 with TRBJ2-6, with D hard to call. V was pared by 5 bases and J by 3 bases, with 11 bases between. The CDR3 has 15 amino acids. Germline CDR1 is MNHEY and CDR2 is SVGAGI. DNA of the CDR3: TGTGCCAGCAGTCCGGGTTATGTTGGGGCCAACGTCCTGACTTTC. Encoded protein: CASSPGYVGANVLTF.

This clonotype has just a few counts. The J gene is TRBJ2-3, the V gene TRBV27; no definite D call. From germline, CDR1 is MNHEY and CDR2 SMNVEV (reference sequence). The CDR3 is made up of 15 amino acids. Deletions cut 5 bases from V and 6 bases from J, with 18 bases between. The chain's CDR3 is CASSPLDPRGDTQYF. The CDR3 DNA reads TGTGCCAGCAGTCCCCTTGACCCCCGCGGCGATACGCAGTATTTT.

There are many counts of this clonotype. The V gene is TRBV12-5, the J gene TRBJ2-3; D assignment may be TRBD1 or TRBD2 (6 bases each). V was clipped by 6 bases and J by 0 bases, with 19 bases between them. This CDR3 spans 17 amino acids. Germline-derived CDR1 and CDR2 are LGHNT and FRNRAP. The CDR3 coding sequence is TGTGCTAGTGGGGGGGGCAGGGGCAGGCCTAGCACAGATACGCAGTATTTT. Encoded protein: CASGGGRGRPSTDTQYF. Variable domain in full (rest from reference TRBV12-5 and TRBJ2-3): DARVTQTPRHKVTEMGQEVTMRCQPILGHNTVFWYRQTMMQGLELLAYFRNRAPLDDSGMPKDRFSAEMPDATLATLKIQPSEPRDSAVYFCASGGGRGRPSTDTQYFGPGTRLTVL.

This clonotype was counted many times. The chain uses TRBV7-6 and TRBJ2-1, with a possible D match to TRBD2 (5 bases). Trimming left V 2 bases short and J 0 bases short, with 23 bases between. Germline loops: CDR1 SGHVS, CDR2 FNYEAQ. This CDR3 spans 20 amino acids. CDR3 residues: CASSLPPFHEPGNSYNEQFF. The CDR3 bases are TGTGCCAGCAGCTTACCACCATTCCATGAGCCGGGGAACTCCTACAATGAGCAGTTCTTC.

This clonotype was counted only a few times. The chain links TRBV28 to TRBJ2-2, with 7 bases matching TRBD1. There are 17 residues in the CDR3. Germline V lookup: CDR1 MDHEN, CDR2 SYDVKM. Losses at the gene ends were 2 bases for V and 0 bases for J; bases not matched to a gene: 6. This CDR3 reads CASSLPTGLPNTGELFF. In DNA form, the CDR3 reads TGTGCCAGCAGTTTACCGACAGGGCTACCGAACACCGGGGAGCTGTTTTTT.

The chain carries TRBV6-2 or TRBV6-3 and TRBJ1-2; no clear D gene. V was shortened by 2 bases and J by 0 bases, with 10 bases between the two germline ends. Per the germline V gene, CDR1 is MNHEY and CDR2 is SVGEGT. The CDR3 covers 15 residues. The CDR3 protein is CASSYAGGPNYGYTF. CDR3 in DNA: TGTGCCAGCAGTTACGCGGGAGGGCCTAACTATGGCTACACCTTC.

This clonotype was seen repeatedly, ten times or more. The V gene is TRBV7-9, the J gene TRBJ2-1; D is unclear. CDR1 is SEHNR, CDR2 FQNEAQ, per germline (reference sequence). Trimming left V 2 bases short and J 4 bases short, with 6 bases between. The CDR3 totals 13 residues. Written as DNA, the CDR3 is TGTGCCAGCAGCTTATCAGTGTACAATGAGCAGTTCTTC. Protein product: CASSLSVYNEQFF.

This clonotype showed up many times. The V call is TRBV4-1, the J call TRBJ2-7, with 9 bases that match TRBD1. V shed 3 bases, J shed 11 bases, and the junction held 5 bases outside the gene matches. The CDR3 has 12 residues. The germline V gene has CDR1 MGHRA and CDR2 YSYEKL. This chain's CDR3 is CASSQGQGVKYF. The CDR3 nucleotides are TGCGCCAGCAGCCAGGGACAGGGTGTGAAGTACTTC.

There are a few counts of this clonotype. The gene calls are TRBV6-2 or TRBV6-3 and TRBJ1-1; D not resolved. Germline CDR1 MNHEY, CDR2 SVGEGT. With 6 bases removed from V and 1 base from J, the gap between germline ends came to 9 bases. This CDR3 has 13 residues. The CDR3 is CASRYPGNTEAFF. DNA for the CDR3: TGTGCCAGCAGATACCCGGGGAACACTGAAGCTTTCTTT.

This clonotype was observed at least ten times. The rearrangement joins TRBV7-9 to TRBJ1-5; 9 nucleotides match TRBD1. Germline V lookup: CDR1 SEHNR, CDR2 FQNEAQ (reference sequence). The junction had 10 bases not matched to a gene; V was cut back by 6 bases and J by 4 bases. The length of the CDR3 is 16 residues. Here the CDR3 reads CASSPLDRGGNQPQHF. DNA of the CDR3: TGTGCCAGCAGTCCCTTGGACAGGGGAGGAAATCAGCCCCAGCATTTT.

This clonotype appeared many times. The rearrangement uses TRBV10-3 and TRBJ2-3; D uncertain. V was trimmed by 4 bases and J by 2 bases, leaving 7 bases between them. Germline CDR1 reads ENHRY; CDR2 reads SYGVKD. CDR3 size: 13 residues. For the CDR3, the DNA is TGTGCCATCAGTGTAATGCCCACAGATACGCAGTATTTT. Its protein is CAISVMPTDTQYF.

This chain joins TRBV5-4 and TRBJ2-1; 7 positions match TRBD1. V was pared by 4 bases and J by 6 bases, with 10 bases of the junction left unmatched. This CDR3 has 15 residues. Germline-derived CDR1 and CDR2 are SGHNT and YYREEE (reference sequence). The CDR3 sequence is CASSPPGQRFNEQFF. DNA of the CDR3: TGTGCCAGCAGCCCCCCGGGACAGAGATTCAATGAGCAGTTCTTC.